Listed here are 18 T cell receptor beta chains from one sample, sequenced in a study of OX40 agonist ivuxolimab in advanced cancers. TCRdb's table, derived via immunoSEQ multiplex PCR, lists solely in-frame clones and lacks some. Of roughly 41,000 clones listed, around 80% are singletons. The starting material was CD4+ or CD8+ T cells sorted from blood, obtained in a trial of the OX40 agonist ivuxolimab. The receptor set was obtained from an adult with an advanced solid tumor such as melanoma, head and neck, liver or kidney cancer.

The chain carries TRBV13 and TRBJ2-3; D unresolved. The CDR3 totals 14 residues. CDR1 is PRHDT and CDR2 is FYEKMQ in the germline V gene (reference sequence). Trimming removed 0 bases at V and 4 bases at J, with 8 bases between. The CDR3 bases are TGTGCCAGCAGCTTAGGATCTGGGGCAGATACGCAGTATTTT. It specifies CASSLGSGADTQYF.

The V and J genes are TRBV6-1 and TRBJ1-2; TRBD1 matches at 12 bases. Germline CDR1 and CDR2: MNHNS and SASEGT. Trimming took 1 base from V and 4 from J; bases not matched to a gene: 13. CDR3 length: 19 amino acids. CDR3 region: CASSEEQLGDRGLGYGYTF. The CDR3 coding sequence is TGTGCCAGCAGTGAAGAGCAGCTGGGGGACAGGGGGCTGGGCTATGGCTACACCTTC.

V usage is TRBV7-9 and J usage is TRBJ1-2; no reliable D call. Germline V gene data show CDR1 as SEHNR and CDR2 as FQNEAQ (reference sequence). With 2 bases removed from V and 4 bases from J, the gap between germline ends came to 11 bases. The CDR3 sequence is 14 residues long. The CDR3 DNA follows: TGTGCCAGCAGCTTAAGGGCCGAGTCCTATGGCTACACCTTC. Its protein is CASSLRAESYGYTF.

This chain joins TRBV6-5 and TRBJ1-3; a weak D match, TRBD1 (6 bases). Germline lookup yields CDR1 MNHEY and CDR2 SVGAGI. Between the trimmed V and J ends, which lost 4 bases and 8 bases, there was a span of 15 bases. The CDR3 totals 14 residues. The DNA for the CDR3 is TGTGCCAGCAGTTCTCAGGGGCCTAGGGACACCATATATTTT. Protein: CASSSQGPRDTIYF.

V and J are TRBV9 and TRBJ2-3; possibly TRBD1 or TRBD2 for D (6 bases each). The CDR3 has 16 residues. CDR1 is SGDLS and CDR2 is YYNGEE in the germline V gene. Trimming removed 5 bases at V and 3 bases at J, with 19 bases between. The CDR3 here is CASSQTTGAETDTQYF. In DNA, the CDR3 is TGTGCCAGCAGTCAAACCACGGGGGCCGAAACAGATACGCAGTATTTT.

The chain has TRBV2 and TRBJ1-5; 8 bases align to TRBD1. This CDR3 is 16 amino acids long. V lost 2 bases, J lost 5 bases, and 8 bases stayed unmatched. CDR1 and CDR2 (germline): SNHLY, FYNNEI. The CDR3, as DNA: TGTGCCAGCAGTGAAACGGTGGCAGGGGGCTATCAGCCCCAGCATTTT. Translating gives CASSETVAGGYQPQHF.

The chain joins TRBV4-1 to TRBJ2-1; D is perhaps TRBD1 (5 bases). Trimming took off 1 base at V and 6 bases at J, with 19 bases between the two ends. This CDR3 has 17 amino acids. Per the germline V gene, CDR1 is MGHRA and CDR2 is YSYEKL. In DNA, the CDR3 is TGCGCCAGCAGCCAAGTAGGGTTAGGGGTTTCGGGCAATGAGCAGTTCTTC. Translated, it gives CASSQVGLGVSGNEQFF.

V and J are TRBV7-2 and TRBJ2-7, with D possibly matching TRBD2 (5 bases). The CDR3 runs 13 residues. The V and J ends lost 5 bases and 6 bases respectively, with 14 bases between them. Germline V CDR1 and CDR2: SGHTA, FQGNSA. The CDR3 sequence is CASSPRFRGEQYF. As DNA, the CDR3 is TGTGCCAGCAGCCCACGATTTCGGGGCGAGCAGTACTTC.

This clone was observed once. This chain uses TRBV6-5 with TRBJ2-2, with 7 bases that match TRBD1. Germline loops: CDR1 MNHEY, CDR2 SVGAGI. CDR3 length equals 14 residues. V was clipped by 4 bases and J by 6 bases; unmatched bases: 5. CDR3 bases: TGTGCCAGCAGTTTAACCGGGACAGCCGGGGAGCTGTTTTTT. Amino acids: CASSLTGTAGELFF.

The chain is built from TRBV19 and TRBJ2-6; possible D gene TRBD2, 5 bases. V was clipped by 7 bases and J by 4 bases, with 14 bases between them. The germline V gene encodes CDR1 LNHDA and CDR2 SQIVND (reference sequence). The CDR3 loop spans 15 amino acids. CDR3 nucleotide sequence: TGTGCCAGTATGACCCGAGGGTTGGGGGCCAACGTCCTGACTTTC. It translates to CASMTRGLGANVLTF.

The J gene is TRBJ2-1, the V gene TRBV15; TRBD2 aligns across 10 bases. Unmatched junction bases numbered 12, after V lost 2 bases and J lost 5 bases. The CDR3 runs 18 residues. CDR1 and CDR2 from the germline V gene are LNHNV and YYDKDF (reference sequence). For the CDR3, the DNA is TGTGCCACCAGCAGAACCTCTTCCCTAGCGGGAGATGACAATGAGCAGTTCTTC. Its translation is CATSRTSSLAGDDNEQFF.

The chain uses TRBV7-8 and TRBJ1-2, with D hard to call. This CDR3 has 19 amino acids. V lost 1 base and J 4 bases, leaving 25 bases between the germline ends. CDR1 is SGHVS and CDR2 is FQNEAQ in the germline V gene. DNA of the CDR3: TGTGCCAGCAGCTTAGATGAGGCGGGTCCACACGATGCCTCCTATGGCTACACCTTC. The encoded protein is CASSLDEAGPHDASYGYTF. Drawing the rest from reference TRBV7-8 and TRBJ1-2, the complete variable domain is GAGVSQSPRYKVAKRGQDVALRCDPISGHVSLFWYQQALGQGPEFLTYFQNEAQLDKSGLPSDRFFAERPEGSVSTLKIQRTQQEDSAVYLCASSLDEAGPHDASYGYTFGSGTRLTVV.

The chain employs TRBV6-1 and TRBJ2-1; 14 bases line up with TRBD2. V shed 3 bases, J shed 8 bases, and the junction held 3 bases outside the gene matches. CDR3 length equals 15 residues. Germline V CDR1 and CDR2: MNHNS, SASEGT. The CDR3 bases are TGTGCCAGCAGTGACGGGACTAGCGGGAGCGATGAGCAGTTCTTC. This codes for CASSDGTSGSDEQFF.

V usage is TRBV11-1 and J usage is TRBJ2-7; weak D call: TRBD2 (5 bases). CDR3 length equals 15 residues. V was shortened by 4 bases and J by 1 base, with 14 bases between the two germline ends. CDR1 SGHAT and CDR2 FQDESV come from the germline V gene (reference sequence). The chain's CDR3 is CASSSDIARSYEQYF. CDR3 DNA: TGTGCCAGCAGCTCCGATATAGCGAGGTCCTACGAGCAGTACTTC.

The chain carries TRBV19 and TRBJ1-3; 10 bases are shared with TRBD1. The V gene end was trimmed by 4 bases and the J gene end by 0 bases; junction bases not matched to a gene: 3. Germline V lookup: CDR1 LNHDA, CDR2 SQIVND (reference sequence). The CDR3 contains 16 residues. The CDR3 nucleotides read TGTGCCAGTAGTACGTGGGACAGGGGCTCTGGAAACACCATATATTTT. This sequence encodes CASSTWDRGSGNTIYF.

The rearrangement uses TRBV7-8 and TRBJ2-1, with a weak D call TRBD1 (6 bases). Germline V gives CDR1 SGHVS, CDR2 FQNEAQ. Trimming left V 6 bases short and J 9 bases short, with 18 bases between. The CDR3 length is 14 residues. This chain's CDR3 is CASSPGTKRGEQFF. The CDR3 nucleotides are TGTGCCAGCAGTCCCGGGACAAAAAGGGGTGAGCAGTTCTTC.

This clone was seen a handful of times. CDR3 bases: TGTGCCAGTGGTCGGAAGGGTAATTCACCCCTCCACTTT. Protein product: CASGRKGNSPLHF. V is TRBV19 and J is TRBJ1-6; D call uncertain. The germline V and J ends were trimmed by 8 bases and 6 bases, with 11 bases remaining between them. The length of the CDR3 is 13 residues. Germline lookup yields CDR1 LNHDA and CDR2 SQIVND (reference sequence). The full variable domain, its missing parts supplied by reference TRBV19 and TRBJ1-6, is DGGITQSPKYLFRKEGQNVTLSCEQNLNHDAMYWYRQDPGQGLRLIYYSQIVNDFQKGDIAEGYSVSREKKESFPLTVTSAQKNPTAFYLCASGRKGNSPLHFGNGTRLTVT.

This clone was counted between two and nine times. The chain joins TRBV25-1 to TRBJ2-1; weak D call: TRBD2 (5 bases). V lost 6 bases and J 8 bases, leaving 17 bases between the germline ends. This CDR3 is 14 amino acids long. Germline V gives CDR1 MGHDK, CDR2 SYGVNS. The CDR3 spells CASRSLGFSDEQFF. The CDR3 DNA follows: TGTGCCAGCAGGAGTTTAGGTTTTAGCGATGAGCAGTTCTTC.